The TCR beta chain under discussion was sequenced for a study of neoadjuvant anti-PD-1 for oral cavity cancer. The CDR3 runs 18 residues. The germline CDR1 and CDR2 sequences are SSHAT and FNYEAQ (reference sequence). The time point was: after neoadjuvant nivolumab, at surgical resection. The method was immunoSEQ multiplex PCR; TCRdb's version includes in-frame clones alone and lacks a portion of them. There are about 10,000 clones in the sample; around three fifths occur only once, and around 7.8% lies in the top ten. Only a few counts were recorded for this clone. The junction differs from germline at one of its ends, possibly a read error.

V gene TRBV7-7 combines with J gene TRBJ2-2; 7 nucleotides align to TRBD1. The material was tumor tissue, obtained after nivolumab (anti-PD-1) treatment. The TCR sequence derives from a person aged 35 to 85 with oral cavity squamous cell carcinoma. The CDR3 bases are TGTGCTAGCAGCTTAAGCAAGCTGGGACAGCTTAACACCGGGGAGCTGTTTTTT. Translation: CASSLSKLGQLNTGELFF.